This entry is about one T cell receptor (beta chain). Its antigen is as yet unknown. CDR1 is PRHDT, CDR2 FYEKMQ, per germline (reference sequence). Trimming cost V 3 bases and J 1 base, with 8 bases left between them. This CDR3 has 14 residues. This specimen belongs to a study of OX40 agonist ivuxolimab in advanced cancers. Study-level background: Three dose-escalation patients had partial responses: one with hepatocellular carcinoma and two with cutaneous melanoma. Study outcomes and limitations: CD4+ and CD8+ blood T cells expanded clonally by week 6 at 0.1 to 3.0 mg/kg.

Produced via immunoSEQ multiplex PCR; TCRdb's table is partial and in-frame only. The sample includes approximately 80,000 clones, around 85% seen only once; the top ten take roughly 3.4%. This receptor was taken from an adult with an advanced solid tumor such as melanoma, head and neck, liver or kidney cancer. The sample consisted of CD4+ or CD8+ T cells sorted from blood, taken in a trial of the OX40 agonist ivuxolimab. The chain uses TRBV13 and TRBJ2-3; D is possibly TRBD1 (6 bases). The CDR3 DNA follows: TGTGCCAGCAGCTTGTCAGGGGGCACAGATACGCAGTATTTT. Translation: CASSLSGGTDTQYF.